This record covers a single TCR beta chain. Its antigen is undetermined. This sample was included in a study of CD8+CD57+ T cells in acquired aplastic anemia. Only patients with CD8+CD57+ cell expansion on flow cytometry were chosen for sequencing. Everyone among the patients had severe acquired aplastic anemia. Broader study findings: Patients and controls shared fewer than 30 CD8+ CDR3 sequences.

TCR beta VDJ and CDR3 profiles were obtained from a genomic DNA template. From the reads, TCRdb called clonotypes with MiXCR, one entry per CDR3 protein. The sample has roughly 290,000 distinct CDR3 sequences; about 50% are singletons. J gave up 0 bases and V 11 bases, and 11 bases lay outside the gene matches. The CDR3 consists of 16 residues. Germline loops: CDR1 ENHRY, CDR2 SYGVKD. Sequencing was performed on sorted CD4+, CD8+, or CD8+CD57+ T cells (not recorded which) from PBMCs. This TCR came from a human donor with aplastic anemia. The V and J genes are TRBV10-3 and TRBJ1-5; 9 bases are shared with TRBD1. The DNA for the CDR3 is TGTGCCGCCCGAGGTGGGGACAGGGCTAGCAATCAGCCCCAGCATTTT. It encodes CAARGGDRASNQPQHF.